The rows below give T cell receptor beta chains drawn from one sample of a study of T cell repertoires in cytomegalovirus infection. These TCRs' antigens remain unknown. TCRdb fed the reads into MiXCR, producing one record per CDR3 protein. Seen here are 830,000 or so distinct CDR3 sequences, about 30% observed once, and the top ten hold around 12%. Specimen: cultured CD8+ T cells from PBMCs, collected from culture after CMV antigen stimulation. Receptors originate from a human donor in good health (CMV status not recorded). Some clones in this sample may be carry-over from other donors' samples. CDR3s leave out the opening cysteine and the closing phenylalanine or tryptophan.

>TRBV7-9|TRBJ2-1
ASSLGGLPYNEQF
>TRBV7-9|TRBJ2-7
ANSNRGQGNYEQY
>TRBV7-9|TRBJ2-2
ASSPNAGKTGELF
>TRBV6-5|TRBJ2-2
VSTNTGELF
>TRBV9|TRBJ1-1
ASSATGGNPEAF
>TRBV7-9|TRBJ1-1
VIPSGRGGEAF
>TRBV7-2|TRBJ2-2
AAGYEWAGELF
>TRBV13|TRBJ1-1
ASILRGTEAF
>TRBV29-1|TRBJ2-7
SVEDRRGARGSSYEQY
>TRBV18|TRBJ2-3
ASSPRFLAGGREEDTQY
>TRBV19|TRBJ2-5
ATSNWARETQY
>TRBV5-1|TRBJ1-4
ASSSSDRATNEKLF
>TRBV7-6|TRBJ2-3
ASSLREGPSTDTQY
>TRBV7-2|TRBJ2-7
ASSRTSVLPSYEQY
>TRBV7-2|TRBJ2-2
ASGTGNTGELF
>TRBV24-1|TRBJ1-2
ATSDLSGVNGYT
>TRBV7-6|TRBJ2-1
ASSSQQGSYNEQF
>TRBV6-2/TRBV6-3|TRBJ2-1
ASSGGISGGPGSYNEQF
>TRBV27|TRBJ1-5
ASSLKGTNQPQH
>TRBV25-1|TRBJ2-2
ASSEFPGELF
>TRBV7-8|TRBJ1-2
ASSLVSTGGRWGYGYT
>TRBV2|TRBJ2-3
ASSALQRLAASTDTQY
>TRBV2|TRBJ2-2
ASTSTGEGLGTGELF
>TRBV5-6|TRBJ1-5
ASSPQGMEPQH
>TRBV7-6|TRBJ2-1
VSNLEGRSSSYNEQF
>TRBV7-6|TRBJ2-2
ASSPTPGELF
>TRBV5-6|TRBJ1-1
ASSRGGSPRMNTEAF
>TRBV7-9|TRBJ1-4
ASTRLGGRVEKLF
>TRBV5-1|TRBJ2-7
ASRWDRGDEQY
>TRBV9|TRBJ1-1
ASSVDRAVNTEAF
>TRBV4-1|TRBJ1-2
ASSPRDGGMDGYT
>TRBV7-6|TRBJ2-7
ASSPDAGGNEQY
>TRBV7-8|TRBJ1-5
ASSTGDRVNQPQH
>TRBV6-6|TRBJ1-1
ASSDNRVMNTEAF
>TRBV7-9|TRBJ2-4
ASSFPGAPKNIQY